This T cell receptor (beta chain) was sequenced for a study of blood T cell repertoires in COVID-19. Study-level background: T cells, B-cell-depleted T cells, or PBMCs supplied cDNA or gDNA.

In the authors' workflow: Estimation of nucleated cell counts was performed using reference gene primer amplification. Measured with immunoSEQ multiplex PCR; TCRdb has only the in-frame clones, and not every one. V, J and clone size reflect that table, while D and trimming were determined from the DNA. The sample consists of about 120,000 clones, roughly 89% of them appearing once. Germline V gene lookup returns CDR1 SGHAT and CDR2 FQNNGV. The germline V and J ends were trimmed by 4 bases and 8 bases, with 8 bases remaining between them. The CDR3 consists of 11 residues. The chain recombines TRBV11-2 with TRBJ1-2; D call uncertain. Sequencing was performed on peripheral blood. This sequence originates from a woman in her sixties or seventies with COVID-19, enrolled during active disease. The CDR3 sequence: CASSSTGGYTF. As DNA, the CDR3 is TGTGCCAGCAGCTCAACGGGGGGCTACACCTTC.